These 27 T cell receptor beta chains came from one sample sequenced in a study of blood T cell repertoires in COVID-19. Only in-frame clones appear in the TCRdb table, and some are missing; sequencing was by immunoSEQ multiplex PCR. Counted here are some 200,000 clones, about nine tenths occurring once; the ten biggest clones make up about 2.3%. What was sequenced was PBMCs or T cells enriched from blood (not recorded which). The receptors shown here come from a woman under 40 who had recovered from COVID-19.

This clone was observed a handful of times. The chain carries TRBV7-2 and TRBJ1-5, with TRBD1 as a possible D gene (6 bases). Trimming took off 5 bases at V and 1 base at J, with 18 bases between the two ends. Germline V CDR1 and CDR2: SGHTA, FQGNSA. This CDR3 has 17 residues. The CDR3 sequence is CASSPGMGGGSNQPQHF. CDR3 DNA sequence: TGTGCCAGCAGCCCTGGGATGGGAGGGGGGAGCAATCAGCCCCAGCATTTT.

The V gene is TRBV27, the J gene TRBJ2-1, with TRBD1 as a possible D gene (6 bases). Germline V gives CDR1 MNHEY, CDR2 SMNVEV (reference sequence). V lost 1 base, J lost 5 bases, and 9 bases lay in between. The CDR3 consists of 14 residues. The CDR3 spells CASSLLQGDNEQFF. The CDR3 nucleotides read TGTGCCAGCAGTTTATTACAGGGAGACAATGAGCAGTTCTTC.

This rearrangement joins TRBV29-1 to TRBJ2-2; 14 bases align to TRBD2. J gave up 6 bases and V 7 bases, and 4 bases lay outside the gene matches. This CDR3 contains 14 residues. Per germline, CDR1 SQVTM and CDR2 ANQGSEA. The CDR3 spells CSARLAGGPGELFF. CDR3 nucleotides: TGCAGCGCAAGACTAGCGGGGGGGCCCGGGGAGCTGTTTTTT.

V and J are TRBV5-5 and TRBJ1-1; D uncertain. V lost 4 bases and J lost 3, with 13 bases in between. The germline gives CDR1 SGHKS, CDR2 YYEKEE (reference sequence). The length of the CDR3 is 14 residues. The CDR3 sequence is CASSLKEGYTEAFF. CDR3 bases: TGTGCCAGCAGCCTAAAAGAGGGTTACACTGAAGCTTTCTTT.

The genes are TRBV19 and TRBJ1-5; D uncertain. The CDR3 is 12 residues long. Per germline, CDR1 LNHDA and CDR2 SQIVND (reference sequence). V shed 5 bases and J shed 7 bases, with 9 bases lying between them. CDR3 sequence (DNA): TGTGCCAGTAGTTCGGGTTACCAGCCCCAGCATTTT. This sequence encodes CASSSGYQPQHF.

Only a few counts were recorded for this clone. The V and J genes are TRBV19 and TRBJ2-2; 7 bases agree with TRBD2. V shed 3 bases and J 5 bases; nucleotides not matched to a gene: 6. The CDR3 has 15 amino acids. Germline CDR1 and CDR2: LNHDA and SQIVND (reference sequence). The CDR3 loop reads CASSMSPGGTGELFF. CDR3 DNA: TGTGCCAGTAGTATGTCCCCCGGGGGGACCGGGGAGCTGTTTTTT.

The chain couples TRBV27 to TRBJ2-2; possible D gene TRBD2, 6 bases. This CDR3 contains 14 residues. From germline, CDR1 is MNHEY and CDR2 SMNVEV (reference sequence). V gave up 9 bases and J gave up 4 bases, with 15 bases separating them. CDR3 amino acids: CASHSGVFTGELFF. CDR3 DNA: TGTGCCAGTCACTCGGGGGTGTTCACCGGGGAGCTGTTTTTT.

This chain links TRBV6-5 with TRBJ1-5; 8 positions agree with TRBD1. Germline V gene data show CDR1 as MNHEY and CDR2 as SVGAGI. J gave up 7 bases and V 2 bases, and 7 bases lay outside the gene matches. The CDR3 covers 15 residues. The CDR3 DNA is TGTGCCAGCAGTTACGACAGGGGAGGAGGGCAGCCCCAGCATTTT. This encodes CASSYDRGGGQPQHF.

The V and J genes are TRBV7-3 and TRBJ1-2; weak D call: TRBD1 (6 bases). The CDR3 runs to 16 residues. The germline V gene encodes CDR1 SGHTA and CDR2 FQGTGA. Trimming removed 5 bases at V and 4 bases at J, with 20 bases between. The CDR3 DNA is TGTGCCAGCAGCCCCAAAGGGGGGGGCGAGAGCTATGGCTACACCTTC. It encodes CASSPKGGGESYGYTF. The full variable domain, its missing parts supplied by reference TRBV7-3 and TRBJ1-2, is GAGVSQTPSNKVTEKGKYVELRCDPISGHTALYWYRQSLGQGPEFLIYFQGTGAADDSGLPNDRFFAVRPEGSVSTLKIQRTERGDSAVYLCASSPKGGGESYGYTFGSGTRLTVV.

V and J are TRBV29-1 and TRBJ1-1; D perhaps matches TRBD1 (5 bases). Germline V gene sequence: CDR1 SQVTM, CDR2 ANQGSEA. The CDR3 is 12 residues long. Trimming cost V 7 bases and J 1 base, with 10 bases left between them. CDR3 sequence reads: CSAATGNTEAFF. The CDR3 DNA follows: TGCAGCGCCGCAACAGGGAACACTGAAGCTTTCTTT.

This rearrangement joins TRBV10-3 to TRBJ1-1; 11 bases map to TRBD1. Germline-derived CDR1 and CDR2 are ENHRY and SYGVKD. The V and J ends lost 3 bases and 3 bases, in that order; junction bases with no gene match: 3. The CDR3 is 15 amino acids. CDR3 protein: CAISDRGQGDTEAFF. The CDR3 DNA sequence: TGTGCCATCAGTGACCGGGGACAGGGGGACACTGAAGCTTTCTTT.

The chain uses TRBV18 and TRBJ1-1, with 7 bases fitting TRBD1. V lost 4 bases to trimming and J lost 3 bases; unmatched junction nucleotides: 8. This CDR3 region has 15 residues. CDR1 KGHSH and CDR2 LQKENI come from the germline V gene. The CDR3 region is CASSRATGYDTEAFF. The CDR3 nucleotides are TGTGCCAGCTCACGGGCGACAGGGTACGACACTGAAGCTTTCTTT.

The chain couples TRBV10-3 to TRBJ2-6, with D perhaps matching TRBD1 (6 bases). Germline assignment: CDR1 ENHRY and CDR2 SYGVKD. The CDR3 has 19 amino acids. V gave up 3 bases and J gave up 0 bases, with 18 bases separating them. CDR3 loop: CAISDGRRGFSSGANVLTF. The CDR3 DNA is TGTGCCATCAGTGACGGCCGCAGGGGTTTCTCCTCTGGGGCCAACGTCCTGACTTTC.

The chain couples TRBV7-8 to TRBJ1-1; D unclear. Trimming removed 5 bases at V and 2 bases at J, with 15 bases between. The germline V gene encodes CDR1 SGHVS and CDR2 FQNEAQ. This CDR3 is built from 15 residues. The CDR3 region has the DNA TGTGCCAGCAGCCCGGACTCAAGGCTTAACACTGAAGCTTTCTTT. Translated: CASSPDSRLNTEAFF.

CDR3 sequence: CAWTGVGYGYTF. CDR3 in DNA: TGTGCCTGGACAGGGGTTGGCTATGGCTACACCTTC. This chain joins TRBV30 and TRBJ1-2; TRBD1 might be the D (6 bases). The CDR3 covers 12 residues. Germline-derived CDR1 and CDR2 are GTSNPN and SVGIG (reference sequence). Deletions cut 4 bases from V and 4 bases from J, with 10 bases between.

In its sample, this clone was seen a few times. V and J are TRBV3-1 (or the pseudogene TRBV3-2) and TRBJ1-2; D may be TRBD1 (5 bases). Trimming left V 4 bases short and J 2 bases short, with 23 bases between. The CDR3 spans 18 residues. Looked up from germline, CDR1 is LGHDT and CDR2 is YNNKEL (reference sequence). This CDR3 is CASSPSREVGLWNYGYTF. DNA for the CDR3: TGTGCCAGCAGCCCAAGCAGGGAGGTGGGACTTTGGAACTATGGCTACACCTTC.

The genes are TRBV14 and TRBJ2-1; 9 positions agree with TRBD2. Germline values: CDR1 SGHDN, CDR2 FVKESK. The CDR3 runs to 16 residues. With V trimmed by 4 bases and J by 0 bases, 4 bases remained unmatched. The CDR3 loop reads CASSLRTSVSYNEQFF. CDR3 nucleotides: TGTGCCAGCAGCCTCCGGACTAGCGTCTCCTACAATGAGCAGTTCTTC.

The rearrangement uses TRBV5-1 and TRBJ2-3; a possible D gene is TRBD1 (5 bases). The V gene lost 2 bases and the J gene lost 0 bases, with 7 bases spanning the gap. CDR3 length: 14 residues. Germline V lookup: CDR1 SGHRS, CDR2 YFSETQ. CDR3 coding DNA: TGCGCCAGCAGCTTAGGACATAGCACAGATACGCAGTATTTT. Translated: CASSLGHSTDTQYF.

The CDR3 here is CASTQGLAGYEQYF. CDR3 nucleotides: TGTGCCAGCACCCAGGGACTAGCGGGATACGAGCAGTACTTC. This chain connects TRBV7-9 to TRBJ2-7; 13 bases agree with TRBD2. The CDR3 has 14 residues. Germline-derived CDR1 and CDR2 are SEHNR and FQNEAQ (reference sequence). Trimming at V came to 7 bases and at J to 4 bases, leaving 4 bases not matched to a gene.

This rearrangement joins TRBV7-2 to TRBJ1-4; 9 bases fit TRBD1. This CDR3 is built from 15 residues. J lost 7 bases, V lost 5 bases, and 8 bases had no gene match. Germline lookup yields CDR1 SGHTA and CDR2 FQGNSA. The CDR3 sequence: CASSDVQGATEKLFF. The CDR3 DNA is TGTGCCAGCAGCGACGTACAGGGGGCAACTGAAAAACTGTTTTTT.

The V gene is TRBV7-3, the J gene TRBJ2-6; TRBD2 agrees at 9 bases. Losses at the gene ends were 5 bases for V and 0 bases for J; bases not matched to a gene: 11. Germline assignment: CDR1 SGHTA and CDR2 FQGTGA. CDR3 length: 19 residues. CDR3 loop: CASSPRGGESHSGANVLTF. DNA of the CDR3: TGTGCCAGCAGCCCGCGCGGGGGGGAGAGCCACTCTGGGGCCAACGTCCTGACTTTC.

This chain joins TRBV4-2 and TRBJ2-7, with D maybe TRBD1 (5 bases). The germline V and J ends were trimmed by 0 bases and 6 bases, with 15 bases remaining between them. Per the germline V gene, CDR1 is LGHNA and CDR2 is YNFKEQ. The CDR3 contains 15 residues. In nucleotides, the CDR3 is TGTGCCAGCAGCCAAGAGGGTGACAGATGGGGCGAGCAGTACTTC. Translation gives CASSQEGDRWGEQYF.

CDR3 in DNA: TGTGCCAGCAGTGAAGGTACAGGGTACAATGAGCAGTTCTTC. It encodes CASSEGTGYNEQFF. This chain connects TRBV6-1 to TRBJ2-1; tentatively, D is TRBD1 (6 bases). Per germline, CDR1 MNHNS and CDR2 SASEGT. V lost 1 base and J lost 4, with 8 bases in between. This CDR3 is 14 amino acids long.

For the CDR3, the DNA is TGTGCCAGCACCACTGACAGGGGAAATCAGCCCCAGCATTTT. Translation gives CASTTDRGNQPQHF. The V call is TRBV25-1, the J call TRBJ1-5; 8 bases agree with TRBD1. This CDR3 region has 14 residues. Germline V gene lookup returns CDR1 MGHDK and CDR2 SYGVNS. V gave up 7 bases and J gave up 4 bases; unmatched junction bases: 6.

V is TRBV18 and J is TRBJ2-5, with D possibly matching TRBD2 (6 bases). The V gene lost 6 bases and the J gene lost 5 bases, with 13 bases spanning the gap. Germline V gene data show CDR1 as KGHSH and CDR2 as LQKENI. The CDR3 spans 13 residues. CDR3 amino acids: CASSPGLGETQYF. The CDR3 nucleotides read TGTGCCAGCTCCCCGGGACTTGGGGAGACCCAGTACTTC.

CDR3 nucleotides: TGTGCCAGTTGTTGGCTGCAGGGGCCCCAGCATTTT. Encoded protein: CASCWLQGPQHF. This chain connects TRBV6-5 to TRBJ1-5, with a tentative D call TRBD1 (5 bases). CDR3 length equals 12 residues. V was cut by 9 bases and J by 9 bases, with 15 bases left in between. CDR1 MNHEY and CDR2 SVGAGI come from the germline V gene.

The chain carries TRBV19 and TRBJ1-4; TRBD1 aligns across 8 bases. Trimming at V came to 5 bases and at J to 4 bases, leaving 9 bases not matched to a gene. The CDR3 totals 16 residues. Germline V gene lookup returns CDR1 LNHDA and CDR2 SQIVND (reference sequence). The CDR3 nucleotides are TGTGCCAGTAGTGAAACTGACAGGGGTTATAATGAAAAACTGTTTTTT. It specifies CASSETDRGYNEKLFF.